This T cell receptor beta chain emerged from a study of control samples from healthy donors and cancer patients. V lost 0 bases to trimming and J lost 10 bases, with 15 bases between them. The length of the CDR3 is 15 residues. The germline V gene has CDR1 MGHDK and CDR2 SYGVNS. The repertoire was sequenced with immunoSEQ multiplex PCR; TCRdb's copy has only in-frame clones and lacks some. Among some 87,000 clones listed, 90% to 95% were seen once. This chain connects TRBV25-1 to TRBJ1-4; perhaps TRBD1 as D (6 bases). The material sequenced was blood. The TCR originated in a young man in good health. The CDR3 loop reads CASSEYGTKSVKLFF. The CDR3, as DNA: TGTGCCAGCAGTGAATATGGGACAAAGTCTGTAAAACTGTTTTTT. Supplemented by reference TRBV25-1 and TRBJ1-4, the full variable domain reads EADIYQTPRYLVIGTGKKITLECSQTMGHDKMYWYQQDPGMELHLIHYSYGVNSTEKGDLSSESTVSRIRTEHFPLTLESARPSHTSQYLCASSEYGTKSVKLFFGSGTQLSVL.